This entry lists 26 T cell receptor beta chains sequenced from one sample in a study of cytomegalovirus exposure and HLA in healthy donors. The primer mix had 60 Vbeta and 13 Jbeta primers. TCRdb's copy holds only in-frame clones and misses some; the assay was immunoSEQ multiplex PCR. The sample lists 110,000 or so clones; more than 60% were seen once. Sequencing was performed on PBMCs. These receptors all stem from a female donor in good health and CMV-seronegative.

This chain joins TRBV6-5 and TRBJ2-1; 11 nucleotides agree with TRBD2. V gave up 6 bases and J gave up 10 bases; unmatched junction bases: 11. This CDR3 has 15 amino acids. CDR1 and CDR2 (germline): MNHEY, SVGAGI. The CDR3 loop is CASSRSLAGGGEQFF. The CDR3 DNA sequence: TGTGCCAGCAGCCGTTCCCTAGCGGGGGGTGGAGAGCAGTTCTTC.

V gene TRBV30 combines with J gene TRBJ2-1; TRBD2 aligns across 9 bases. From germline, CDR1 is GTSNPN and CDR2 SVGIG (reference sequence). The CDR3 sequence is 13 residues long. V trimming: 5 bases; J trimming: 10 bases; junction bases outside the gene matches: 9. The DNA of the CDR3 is TGTGCCTGGGGAGACTTTAGCGGGGGAGAGCAGTTCTTC. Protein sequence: CAWGDFSGGEQFF.

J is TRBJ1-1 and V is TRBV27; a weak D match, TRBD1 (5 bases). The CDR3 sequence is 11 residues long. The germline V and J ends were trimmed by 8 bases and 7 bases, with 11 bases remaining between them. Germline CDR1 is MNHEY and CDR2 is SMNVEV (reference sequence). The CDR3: CASGSGVEAFF. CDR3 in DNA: TGTGCCAGCGGGTCGGGGGTTGAAGCTTTCTTT.

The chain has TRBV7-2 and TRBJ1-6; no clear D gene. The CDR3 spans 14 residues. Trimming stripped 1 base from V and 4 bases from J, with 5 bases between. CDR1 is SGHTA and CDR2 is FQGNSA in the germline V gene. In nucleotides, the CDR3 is TGTGCCAGCAGCTTAGACCAGTATAATTCACCCCTCCACTTT. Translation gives CASSLDQYNSPLHF.

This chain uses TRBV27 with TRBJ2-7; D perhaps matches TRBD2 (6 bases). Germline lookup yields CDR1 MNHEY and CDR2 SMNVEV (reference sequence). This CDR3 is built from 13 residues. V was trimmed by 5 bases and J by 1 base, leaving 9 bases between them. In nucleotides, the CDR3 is TGTGCCAGCAGTCCGGGGGAATCCTACGAGCAGTACTTC. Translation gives CASSPGESYEQYF.

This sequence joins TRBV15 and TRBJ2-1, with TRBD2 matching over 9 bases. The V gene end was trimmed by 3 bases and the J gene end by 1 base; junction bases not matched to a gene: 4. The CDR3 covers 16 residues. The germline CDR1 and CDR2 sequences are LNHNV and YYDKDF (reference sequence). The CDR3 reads CATSSFSGGSYNEQFF. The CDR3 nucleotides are TGTGCCACCAGCAGCTTCAGCGGGGGGTCCTACAATGAGCAGTTCTTC.

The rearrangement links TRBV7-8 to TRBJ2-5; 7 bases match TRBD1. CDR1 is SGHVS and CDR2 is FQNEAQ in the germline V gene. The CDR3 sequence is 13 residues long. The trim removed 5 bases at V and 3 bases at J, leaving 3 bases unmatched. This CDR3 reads CASSKGQEETQYF. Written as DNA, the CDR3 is TGTGCCAGCAGCAAAGGACAGGAAGAGACCCAGTACTTC.

CDR3 protein: CASRTGGGNTGELFF. DNA for the CDR3: TGTGCCAGTAGGACAGGGGGGGGGAACACCGGGGAGCTGTTTTTT. V is TRBV19 and J is TRBJ2-2; 9 nucleotides match TRBD1. V lost 6 bases, J lost 1 base, and 3 bases stayed unmatched. Germline V gene sequence: CDR1 LNHDA, CDR2 SQIVND (reference sequence). The CDR3 is 15 amino acids.

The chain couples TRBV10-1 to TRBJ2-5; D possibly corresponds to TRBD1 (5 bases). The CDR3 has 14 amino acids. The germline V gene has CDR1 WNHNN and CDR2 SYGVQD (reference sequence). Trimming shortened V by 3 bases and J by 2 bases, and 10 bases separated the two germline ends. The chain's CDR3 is CASSETGTQETQYF. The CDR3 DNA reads TGCGCCAGCAGTGAAACAGGAACACAAGAGACCCAGTACTTC.

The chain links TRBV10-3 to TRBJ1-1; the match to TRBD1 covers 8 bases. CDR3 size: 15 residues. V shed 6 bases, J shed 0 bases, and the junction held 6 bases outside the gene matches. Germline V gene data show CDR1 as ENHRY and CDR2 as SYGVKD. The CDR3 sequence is CAIRGQEAMNTEAFF. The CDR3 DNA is TGTGCCATCAGGGGACAGGAAGCCATGAACACTGAAGCTTTCTTT.

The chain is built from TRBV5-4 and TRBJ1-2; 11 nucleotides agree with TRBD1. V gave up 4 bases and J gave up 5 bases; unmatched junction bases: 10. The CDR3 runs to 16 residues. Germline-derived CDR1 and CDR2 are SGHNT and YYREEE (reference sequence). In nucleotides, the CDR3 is TGTGCCAGCAGCCGAGGACAGGGGGCTGGGGTTTATGGCTACACCTTC. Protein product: CASSRGQGAGVYGYTF.

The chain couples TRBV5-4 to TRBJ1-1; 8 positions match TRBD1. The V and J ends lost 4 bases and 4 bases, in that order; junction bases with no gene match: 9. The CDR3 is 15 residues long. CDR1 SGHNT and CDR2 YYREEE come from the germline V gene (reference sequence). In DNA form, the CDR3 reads TGTGCCAGCAGCGTACCCCAGGGGGCGCGCACTGAAGCTTTCTTT. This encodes CASSVPQGARTEAFF.

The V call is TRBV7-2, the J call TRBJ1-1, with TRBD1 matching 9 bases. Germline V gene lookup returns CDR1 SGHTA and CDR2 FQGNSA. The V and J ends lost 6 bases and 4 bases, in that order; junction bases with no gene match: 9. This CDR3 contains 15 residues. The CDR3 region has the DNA TGTGCCAGCAGACCGGGCCGACAGGGGGGCACTGAAGCTTTCTTT. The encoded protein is CASRPGRQGGTEAFF.

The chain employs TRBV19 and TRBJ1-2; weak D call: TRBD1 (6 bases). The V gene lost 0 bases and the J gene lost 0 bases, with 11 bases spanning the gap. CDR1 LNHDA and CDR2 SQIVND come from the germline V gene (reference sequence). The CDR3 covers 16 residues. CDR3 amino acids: CASSIDRTVTNYGYTF. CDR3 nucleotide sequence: TGTGCCAGTAGTATAGACCGGACAGTTACTAACTATGGCTACACCTTC. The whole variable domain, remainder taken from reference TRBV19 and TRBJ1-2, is DGGITQSPKYLFRKEGQNVTLSCEQNLNHDAMYWYRQDPGQGLRLIYYSQIVNDFQKGDIAEGYSVSREKKESFPLTVTSAQKNPTAFYLCASSIDRTVTNYGYTFGSGTRLTVV.

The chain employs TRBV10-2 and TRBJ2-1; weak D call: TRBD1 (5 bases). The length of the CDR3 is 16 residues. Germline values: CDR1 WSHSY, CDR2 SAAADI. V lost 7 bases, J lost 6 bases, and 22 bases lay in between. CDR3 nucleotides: TGCGCCAGCATCAAGGCTCGGCAGGGTGGGGTCAATGAGCAGTTCTTC. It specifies CASIKARQGGVNEQFF.

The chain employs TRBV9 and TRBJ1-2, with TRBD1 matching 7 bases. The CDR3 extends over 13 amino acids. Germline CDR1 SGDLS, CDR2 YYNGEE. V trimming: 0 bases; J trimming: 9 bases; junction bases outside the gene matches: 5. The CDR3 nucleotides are TGTGCCAGCAGCGTAGGCCAGGGGGAGAGCTACACCTTC. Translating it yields CASSVGQGESYTF.

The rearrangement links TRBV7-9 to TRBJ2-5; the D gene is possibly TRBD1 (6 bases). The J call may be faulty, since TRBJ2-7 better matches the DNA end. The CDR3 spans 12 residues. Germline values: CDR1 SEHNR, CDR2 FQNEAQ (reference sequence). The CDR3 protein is CASSLGGGEQYF. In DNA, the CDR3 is TGTGCCAGCAGCTTAGGAGGGGGCGAGCAGTACTTC.

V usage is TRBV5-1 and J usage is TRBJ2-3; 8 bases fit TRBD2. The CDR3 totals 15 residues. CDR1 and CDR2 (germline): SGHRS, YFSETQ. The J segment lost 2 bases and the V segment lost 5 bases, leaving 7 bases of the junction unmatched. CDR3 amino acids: CASSSAGAYTDTQYF. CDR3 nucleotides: TGCGCCAGCAGTTCAGCGGGGGCCTACACAGATACGCAGTATTTT. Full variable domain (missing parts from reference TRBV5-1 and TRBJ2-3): KAGVTQTPRYLIKTRGQQVTLSCSPISGHRSVSWYQQTPGQGLQFLFEYFSETQRNKGNFPGRFSGRQFSNSRSEMNVSTLELGDSALYLCASSSAGAYTDTQYFGPGTRLTVL.

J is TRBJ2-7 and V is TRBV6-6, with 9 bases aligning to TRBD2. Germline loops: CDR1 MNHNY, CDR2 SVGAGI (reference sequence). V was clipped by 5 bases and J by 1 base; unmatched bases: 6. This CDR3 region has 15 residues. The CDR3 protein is CASSRSGGSSYEQYF. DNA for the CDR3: TGTGCCAGCAGTCGTAGCGGGGGCTCGTCCTACGAGCAGTACTTC.

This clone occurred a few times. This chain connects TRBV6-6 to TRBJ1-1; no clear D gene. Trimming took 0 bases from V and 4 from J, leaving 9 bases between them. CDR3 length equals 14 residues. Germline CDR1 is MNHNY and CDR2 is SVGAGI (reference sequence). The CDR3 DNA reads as TGTGCCAGCAGTTACTCGGCATTTGGCACTGAAGCTTTCTTT. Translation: CASSYSAFGTEAFF.

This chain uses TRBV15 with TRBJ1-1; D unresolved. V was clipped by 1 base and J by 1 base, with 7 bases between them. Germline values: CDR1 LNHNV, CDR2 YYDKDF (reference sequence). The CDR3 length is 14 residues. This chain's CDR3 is CATSRGAQNTEAFF. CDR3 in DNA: TGTGCCACCAGCAGAGGAGCGCAGAACACTGAAGCTTTCTTT.

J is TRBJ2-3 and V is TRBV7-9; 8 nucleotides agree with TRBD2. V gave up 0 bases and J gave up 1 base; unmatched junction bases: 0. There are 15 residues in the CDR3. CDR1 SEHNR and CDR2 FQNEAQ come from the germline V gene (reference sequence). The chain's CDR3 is CASSLASGGTDTQYF. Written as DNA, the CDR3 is TGTGCCAGCAGCTTAGCTAGCGGGGGCACAGATACGCAGTATTTT.

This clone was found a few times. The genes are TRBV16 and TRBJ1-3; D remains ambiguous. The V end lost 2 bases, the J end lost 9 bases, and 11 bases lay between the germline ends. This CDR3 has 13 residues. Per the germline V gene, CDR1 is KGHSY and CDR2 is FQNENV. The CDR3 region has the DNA TGTGCCAGCAGCCAACGGTCGTCGGGCACCATATATTTT. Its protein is CASSQRSSGTIYF.

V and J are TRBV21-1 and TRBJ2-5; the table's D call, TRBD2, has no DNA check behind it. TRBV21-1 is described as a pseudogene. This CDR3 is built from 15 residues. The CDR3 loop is CASSNGRLDQETQYF. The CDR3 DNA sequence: TGTGCCAGCAGCAACGGGCGACTAGATCAAGAGACCCAGTACTTC.

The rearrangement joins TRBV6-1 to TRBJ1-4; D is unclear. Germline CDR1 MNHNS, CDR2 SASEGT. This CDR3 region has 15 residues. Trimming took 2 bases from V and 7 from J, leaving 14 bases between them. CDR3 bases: TGTGCCAGCAGTGAAAGAATAGGTGGAGGTGAAAAACTGTTTTTT. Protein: CASSERIGGGEKLFF.

The CDR3 coding sequence is TGCGCCAGCAGCTCCACGGCGGGGGTAGCCAAAAACATTCAGTACTTC. This gives the protein CASSSTAGVAKNIQYF. This chain uses TRBV5-1 with TRBJ2-4; 7 bases agree with TRBD2. The length of the CDR3 is 16 residues. The V segment lost 3 bases and the J segment 0 bases; nucleotides outside the gene matches: 6. Germline lookup yields CDR1 SGHRS and CDR2 YFSETQ.